The rows below give T cell receptor beta chains drawn from one sample of a study of chemoradiotherapy in HPV16-positive cancers. Clones were sequenced by immunoSEQ multiplex PCR, and TCRdb holds only the in-frame ones, with some missing. The data show tens of thousands of clones, with approximately 94% seen just once and roughly 22% held by the top ten. Sequenced material: blood, taken from a patient who underwent chemoradiotherapy. All receptors come from a human donor with HPV-associated anogenital cancer. The CDR3 runs from the conserved cysteine through the conserved F or W. D genes are given only for firm matches. Not every row has a clone size; where given, it reads once, few, many or a size class.

V,J,size,D,CDR3,DNA
TRBV4-1,TRBJ1-2,.,.,CASSQNQGWHGYTF,TGCGCCAGCAGCCAGAACCAGGGTTGGCATGGCTACACCTTC
TRBV11-3,TRBJ2-1,once,.,CATPSNEQFF,TGTGCCACCCCGAGCAATGAGCAGTTCTTC
TRBV7-2,TRBJ1-5,.,.,CASSLLYGGNQPQHF,TGTGCCAGCAGCTTACTATACGGGGGCAATCAGCCCCAGCATTTT
TRBV5-1,TRBJ2-5,.,.,CASSLAGETQYF,TGCGCCAGCAGCTTGGCCGGTGAGACCCAGTACTTC
TRBV27,TRBJ2-7,once,.,CASRALAMAYEQYF,TGTGCCAGCAGGGCACTAGCTATGGCCTACGAGCAGTACTTC
TRBV7-9,TRBJ1-1,.,.,CASSLSARENTEAFF,TGTGCCAGCAGCTTATCAGCCCGGGAAAACACTGAAGCTTTCTTT
TRBV11-2,TRBJ2-2,.,.,CASSLLRGTGELFF,TGTGCCAGCAGCTTACTTCGAGGAACCGGGGAGCTGTTTTTT
TRBV5-1,TRBJ2-7,once,TRBD1,CASSSGQGPYEQYF,TGCGCCAGCAGCTCCGGACAGGGGCCCTACGAGCAGTACTTC
TRBV30,TRBJ2-2,.,.,CAWSVLSSGELFF,TGTGCCTGGAGTGTACTTTCGTCCGGGGAGCTGTTTTTT
TRBV7-2,TRBJ2-2,.,TRBD1,CASSPGGSAGELFF,TGTGCCAGCAGCCCAGGGGGAAGCGCCGGGGAGCTGTTTTTT
TRBV27,TRBJ2-2,once,.,CASSRANPGELFF,TGTGCCAGCAGCCGGGCTAATCCCGGGGAGCTGTTTTTT
TRBV5-1,TRBJ2-3,.,.,CASSLRGVDTQYF,TGCGCCAGCAGCTTGAGGGGGGTAGATACGCAGTATTTT
TRBV4-1,TRBJ2-7,.,.,CASSQPDALQYEQYF,TGCGCCAGCAGCCAACCAGACGCTCTACAGTACGAGCAGTACTTC
TRBV14,TRBJ2-1,.,.,CASSPRGSYNEQFF,TGTGCCAGCAGCCCGAGGGGGTCCTACAATGAGCAGTTCTTC
TRBV18,TRBJ1-1,.,.,CASSPGENTEAFF,TGTGCCAGCTCACCCGGGGAGAACACTGAAGCTTTCTTT
TRBV7-8,TRBJ2-7,once,.,CASSRREGQYF,TGTGCCAGCAGCCGACGGGAAGGGCAGTACTTC